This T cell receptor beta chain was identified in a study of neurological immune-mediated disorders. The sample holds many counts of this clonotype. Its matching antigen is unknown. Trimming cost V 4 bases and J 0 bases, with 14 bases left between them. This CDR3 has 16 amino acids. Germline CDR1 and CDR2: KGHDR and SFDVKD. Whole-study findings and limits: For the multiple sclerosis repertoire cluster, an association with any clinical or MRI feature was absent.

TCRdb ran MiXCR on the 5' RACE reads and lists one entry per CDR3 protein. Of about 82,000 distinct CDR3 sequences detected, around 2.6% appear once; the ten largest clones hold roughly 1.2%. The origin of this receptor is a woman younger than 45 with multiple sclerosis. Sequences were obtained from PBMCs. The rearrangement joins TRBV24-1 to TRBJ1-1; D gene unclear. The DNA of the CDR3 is TGTGCCACCAGTGACCGCAGCAAATCAATGAACACTGAAGCTTTCTTT. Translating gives CATSDRSKSMNTEAFF.